This T cell receptor beta chain is from a study of cytomegalovirus exposure and HLA in healthy donors. Whole-study findings and limits: Earlier analysis yielded a pattern in which most TCR beta V segments were productive about 90% or about 30% of the time. It was taken for granted in presence/absence analyses that sequencing depth across donors was roughly uniform. Immune exposure information comprised only CMV serostatus.

Notes on this clone: Its target is unknown.

Germline V CDR1 and CDR2: MNHNS, SASEGT. The CDR3 spans 17 residues. V lost 0 bases, J lost 0 bases, and 13 bases lay in between. Primers for the PCR totalled 60 Vbeta and 13 Jbeta. Data came from immunoSEQ multiplex PCR; TCRdb stores just in-frame clones and leaves some out. The table lists about 31,000 clones, about 70% of them singletons, with 9.5% to 13% in the top ten. The specimen was PBMCs. The receptor was isolated from a man in his forties in good health and CMV-seropositive. The chain carries TRBV6-1 and TRBJ2-3; TRBD2 is a possible D gene (5 bases). Here the CDR3 reads CASSEARSRGSTDTQYF. In nucleotides, the CDR3 is TGTGCCAGCAGTGAAGCCCGGTCTCGGGGTAGCACAGATACGCAGTATTTT.